The text below deals with one T cell receptor beta chain. Its antigen remains unidentified. The sample belongs to a study of radiotherapy plus CTLA-4 blockade in lung cancer. Data came from immunoSEQ multiplex PCR; TCRdb stores just in-frame clones and leaves some out. The sample consists of approximately 52,000 clones, 75% to 80% of them appearing once. The CDR3 extends over 16 amino acids. V shed 4 bases and J 3 bases; nucleotides not matched to a gene: 6. The germline V gene encodes CDR1 SGHRS and CDR2 YFSETQ. Study results and limitations: Interferon-beta, together with early blood T cell clone dynamics, reportedly best predicted response. Tumor-derived TCR clones expanded in blood after radiotherapy plus ipilimumab.

The receptor comes from a human donor with non-small cell lung cancer whose response to radiotherapy plus ipilimumab could not be evaluated. This sample comprised peripheral blood, obtained from a patient treated with radiotherapy plus ipilimumab. The chain links TRBV5-1 to TRBJ2-1; TRBD1 agrees at 11 bases. CDR3 region: CASSPGGTGGYNEQFF. For the CDR3, the DNA is TGCGCCAGCAGCCCGGGGGGGACAGGGGGCTACAATGAGCAGTTCTTC.